This T cell receptor (beta chain) was observed in a study of T-cell memory formation after mild COVID-19. Study-wide background: Each donor largely had its own TCR clusters.

Germline CDR1 and CDR2: LGHNA and YNFKEQ. V lost 3 bases to trimming and J lost 7 bases; unmatched junction nucleotides: 20. CDR3 length: 19 amino acids. Study findings and constraints: The study detected some responding clones in pre-infection memory, suggesting cross-reactive memory joined.

TCRdb re-analysed the 5' RACE reads in MiXCR, keeping a single row per CDR3 protein. This sample has just under 350,000 distinct CDR3 sequences, with approximately 13% found just once. This clonotype has only a few counts. What it binds is not known. The source of this sequence is a man younger than 35 who had mild COVID-19 (a few samples of this study predate the infection). Cell type and time point are not known. The gene calls are TRBV4-2 and TRBJ2-1; TRBD2 aligns across 8 bases. The sequenced sample was PBMCs or a T cell subset sorted from them (not recorded which). In DNA, the CDR3 is TGTGCCAGCAGCCACACTATGCAGGGTACTAGCGGACGGGGGAATGAGCAGTTCTTC. Translating gives CASSHTMQGTSGRGNEQFF.